The TCR beta chain under discussion was sequenced for a study of blood T cell repertoires in COVID-19. The wider study: Whether acute or convalescent, the COVID-19 samples came from the United States, Italy and Spain. The cDNA or gDNA used as material had been derived from T cells, B-cell-depleted T cells, or PBMCs.

Original analysis: Estimation of nucleated cell counts was performed using reference gene primer amplification. This table comes from immunoSEQ multiplex PCR, and its TCRdb copy is limited to in-frame clones, with some not included. The V and J calls and clone size come from that table; D and trimming were worked out from the DNA. Among 150,000 to 200,000 clones listed, approximately 84% were seen once. Germline V CDR1 and CDR2: ENHRY, SYGVKD. V lost 4 bases and J 1 base, leaving 11 bases between the germline ends. CDR3 size: 15 residues. The chain is built from TRBV10-3 and TRBJ1-3; possible D gene TRBD1, 6 bases. Sequencing was carried out using peripheral blood. The receptor was derived from a woman older than 75 with acute or convalescent COVID-19. CDR3 DNA sequence: TGTGCCATCAGTGCGACAGGTTTGTCTGGAAACACCATATATTTT. Amino acid sequence: CAISATGLSGNTIYF.